This TCR beta chain was profiled in a study of CD8 T cell repertoires and HIV-1 epitope variants. For the study at large: Each of Twenty-five Gag and Nef epitope peptides stimulated a separate culture. Epitopes were three Gag families plus Nef HW9 and YT9. Enriched T cells were co-cultured with equal numbers of autologous T cell-negative antigen-presenting cells.

In the case of this clone: Its cognate antigen is unknown.

Libraries were prepared by immunoSEQ multiplex PCR; TCRdb keeps only in-frame clonotypes and omits some of them. This table has approximately 4,700 clones, around 69% appearing once. Germline V gives CDR1 SGDLS, CDR2 YYNGEE. V shed 6 bases and J 0 bases; nucleotides not matched to a gene: 4. The CDR3 loop spans 14 amino acids. Study-wide results and limits: Of fewer than 10 antigen-specific beta clonotypes, more than five appeared to cross-react with escape variants.

The clonotype was recovered from a male donor with HIV. This chain connects TRBV9 to TRBJ2-3, with 7 bases identical to TRBD1. Sequences were obtained from cultured CD8+ T cells derived from PBMCs. CDR3 protein: CASKGTASTDTQYF. CDR3 nucleotide sequence: TGTGCCAGCAAGGGGACAGCGAGCACAGATACGCAGTATTTT.